Detailed here is one T cell receptor (beta chain). The sample is drawn from a study of T cells in localized non-small cell lung cancer. Germline values: CDR1 SGHNT, CDR2 YENEEA. V dropped 1 base and J dropped 3 bases, with 3 bases sitting between them. The CDR3 spans 13 residues. TCRdb's table, derived via immunoSEQ multiplex PCR, lists solely in-frame clones and lacks some. The table records about 70,000 clones, about 86% of them present only once. Sequences were derived from peripheral blood, sampled before any cancer treatment. The chain carries TRBV11-3 and TRBJ2-2, with no clear D. This receptor was identified in a male donor older than 55 with stage III squamous cell lung carcinoma. Here the CDR3 DNA reads TGTGCCAGCAGCTTAGGCGACACCGGGGAGCTGTTTTTT. Protein: CASSLGDTGELFF.